The 21 T cell receptor beta chains in this list originate from one sample, sequenced in a study of blood T cell repertoires in COVID-19. Only in-frame clones appear in the TCRdb table, and some are missing; sequencing was by immunoSEQ multiplex PCR. This table holds about 260,000 clones, 88% found once. The specimen sequenced was peripheral blood. The receptors originated from a woman aged 65 to 85 with COVID-19, enrolled during active disease.

This sequence joins TRBV28 and TRBJ2-5; unclear D gene. The germline V gene encodes CDR1 MDHEN and CDR2 SYDVKM. This CDR3 is 11 amino acids long. Trimming shortened V by 6 bases and J by 5 bases, and 7 bases separated the two germline ends. The DNA of the CDR3 is TGTGCCAGCAGCCCACGGGAGACCCAGTACTTC. Translated, it gives CASSPRETQYF.

This chain uses TRBV18 with TRBJ1-2, with 8 bases aligning to TRBD1. The germline V gene has CDR1 KGHSH and CDR2 LQKENI. There are 17 residues in the CDR3. Unmatched junction bases numbered 12, after V lost 1 base and J lost 5 bases. The CDR3 spells CASSPQTEPGGGYGYTF. CDR3 nucleotide sequence: TGTGCCAGCTCACCACAGACAGAACCAGGGGGCGGGTATGGCTACACCTTC.

In its sample, this clone was seen once. The gene calls are TRBV4-3 and TRBJ2-3, with D hard to call. The CDR3 is 13 amino acids. The V end lost 0 bases, the J end lost 2 bases, and 3 bases lay between the germline ends. CDR1 and CDR2 from the germline V gene are LGHNA and YSLEER. Here the CDR3 DNA reads TGCGCCAGCAGCCAAGACTACACAGATACGCAGTATTTT. As protein: CASSQDYTDTQYF.

The rearrangement joins TRBV10-3 to TRBJ2-3; 9 bases align to TRBD2. The J segment lost 1 base and the V segment lost 11 bases, leaving 4 bases of the junction unmatched. Germline loops: CDR1 ENHRY, CDR2 SYGVKD. This CDR3 spans 13 amino acids. As DNA, the CDR3 is TGTGCCGGAGCGGGAGGAGGCACAGATACGCAGTATTTT. Translated: CAGAGGGTDTQYF.

This clone was detected only once. The V gene is TRBV28, the J gene TRBJ2-2; possible D gene TRBD2, 6 bases. CDR1 and CDR2 (germline): MDHEN, SYDVKM. The CDR3 totals 13 residues. The germline V and J ends were trimmed by 8 bases and 0 bases, with 7 bases remaining between them. The CDR3 nucleotides are TGTGCCAGCCGGGACTCGAACACCGGGGAGCTGTTTTTT. It translates to CASRDSNTGELFF.

The chain combines TRBV28 with TRBJ1-2, with TRBD1 matching 9 bases. Germline CDR1 and CDR2: MDHEN and SYDVKM. The V and J ends lost 9 bases and 8 bases, in that order; junction bases with no gene match: 10. CDR3 length: 13 residues. The CDR3 DNA follows: TGTGCCAGTCGTATACAGGGGGCAGAAGGCTACACCTTC. Its translation is CASRIQGAEGYTF.

J is TRBJ1-5 and V is TRBV6-2 or TRBV6-3; unclear D gene. The CDR3 spans 15 residues. V lost 6 bases and J lost 1, with 13 bases in between. CDR1 is MNHEY, CDR2 SVGEGT, per germline. CDR3 coding DNA: TGTGCCAGCAGCCCCCGTGGGAGGAGCAATCAGCCCCAGCATTTT. Protein: CASSPRGRSNQPQHF.

This clone showed up just once. The V call is TRBV24-1, the J call TRBJ2-5, with TRBD1 matching 10 bases. V lost 1 base, J lost 3 bases, and 7 bases stayed unmatched. Germline loops: CDR1 KGHDR, CDR2 SFDVKD. The CDR3 is 17 residues long. CDR3 region: CATSDFGQGVGEETQYF. The DNA for the CDR3 is TGTGCCACCAGTGATTTCGGACAGGGGGTTGGGGAAGAGACCCAGTACTTC.

The chain couples TRBV20-1 to TRBJ2-3; 9 nucleotides agree with TRBD2. Germline V gene sequence: CDR1 DFQATT, CDR2 SNEGSKA (reference sequence). V was clipped by 3 bases and J by 4 bases; unmatched bases: 14. The CDR3 totals 17 residues. The CDR3 DNA follows: TGCAGTGCTAGTTGGGTTAGCGGGAGCGCCCAAGCAGATACGCAGTATTTT. It encodes CSASWVSGSAQADTQYF.

V usage is TRBV27 and J usage is TRBJ1-4; 12 nucleotides line up with TRBD1. The J segment lost 7 bases and the V segment lost 6 bases, leaving 18 bases of the junction unmatched. Per the germline V gene, CDR1 is MNHEY and CDR2 is SMNVEV (reference sequence). The CDR3 spans 19 residues. The CDR3 sequence: CASRNQPRDRGRVGEKLFF. The CDR3 DNA reads as TGTGCCAGCAGAAACCAACCCCGGGACAGGGGGCGAGTAGGTGAAAAACTGTTTTTT.

V and J are TRBV6-5 and TRBJ1-1, with 10 bases identical to TRBD1. CDR3 length: 12 amino acids. Germline V gene data show CDR1 as MNHEY and CDR2 as SVGAGI. V shed 7 bases and J 13 bases; nucleotides not matched to a gene: 9. CDR3 sequence reads: CASTPGQGNDFF. The CDR3 DNA is TGTGCCAGCACCCCGGGACAGGGGAATGATTTCTTT.

The chain recombines TRBV14 with TRBJ2-3; D is unclear. CDR1 is SGHDN, CDR2 FVKESK, per germline. The CDR3 loop spans 13 amino acids. With 2 bases removed from V and 6 bases from J, the gap between germline ends came to 9 bases. The CDR3 region is CASSQRFGDTQYF. CDR3 nucleotides: TGTGCCAGCAGCCAACGGTTCGGTGATACGCAGTATTTT. Drawing the rest from reference TRBV14 and TRBJ2-3, the complete variable domain is EAGVTQFPSHSVIEKGQTVTLRCDPISGHDNLYWYRRVMGKEIKFLLHFVKESKQDESGMPNNRFLAERTGGTYSTLKVQPAELEDSGVYFCASSQRFGDTQYFGPGTRLTVL.

The chain is built from TRBV7-3 and TRBJ1-5; D is undetermined. CDR1 is SGHTA, CDR2 FQGTGA, per germline. The V end was cut by 3 bases, the J end by 3 bases, with 12 bases between. The CDR3 loop spans 15 amino acids. The CDR3 coding sequence is TGTGCCAGCAGCTTGATGGTCGACTTCAATCAGCCCCAGCATTTT. Translating it yields CASSLMVDFNQPQHF. Full variable domain (missing parts from reference TRBV7-3 and TRBJ1-5): GAGVSQTPSNKVTEKGKYVELRCDPISGHTALYWYRQSLGQGPEFLIYFQGTGAADDSGLPNDRFFAVRPEGSVSTLKIQRTERGDSAVYLCASSLMVDFNQPQHFGDGTRLSIL.

V gene TRBV4-3 combines with J gene TRBJ2-1; 8 positions match TRBD2. This CDR3 comprises 14 residues. J lost 8 bases, V lost 1 base, and 4 bases had no gene match. CDR1 and CDR2 from the germline V gene are LGHNA and YSLEER. The CDR3 region is CASSQVRGGYEQFF. The CDR3 nucleotides are TGCGCCAGCAGCCAAGTCCGGGGGGGCTATGAGCAGTTCTTC.

This rearrangement joins TRBV29-1 to TRBJ1-2; 9 bases are shared with TRBD1. Germline CDR1 reads SQVTM; CDR2 reads ANQGSEA. The CDR3 has 14 amino acids. The V and J ends lost 1 base and 3 bases, in that order; junction bases with no gene match: 3. CDR3 bases: TGCAGCGTTGAAGGGACAGGGGCCTACTATGGCTACACCTTC. Its protein product is CSVEGTGAYYGYTF. The full variable domain, in which reference TRBV29-1 and TRBJ1-2 provide the parts outside the CDR3, is SAVISQKPSRDICQRGTSLTIQCQVDSQVTMMFWYRQQPGQSLTLIATANQGSEATYESGFVIDKFPISRPNLTFSTLTVSNMSPEDSSIYLCSVEGTGAYYGYTFGSGTRLTVV.

Comments on this clone: At the DNA level, this CDR3 is encoded by other sequences in the same sample as well. The chain links TRBV11-2 to TRBJ2-5, with 7 positions matching TRBD1. CDR1 and CDR2 from the germline V gene are SGHAT and FQNNGV. CDR3 size: 13 residues. The V segment lost 3 bases and the J segment 3 bases; nucleotides outside the gene matches: 1. As DNA, the CDR3 is TGTGCCAGCAGCTTTACAGGGGAAGAGACCCAGTACTTC. The encoded protein is CASSFTGEETQYF.

V is TRBV9 and J is TRBJ1-3; weak D call: TRBD1 (5 bases). This CDR3 comprises 13 residues. Per the germline V gene, CDR1 is SGDLS and CDR2 is YYNGEE. V was trimmed by 3 bases and J by 4 bases, leaving 8 bases between them. This chain's CDR3 is CASSAYRGNTIYF. Written as DNA, the CDR3 is TGTGCCAGCAGCGCCTACAGGGGAAACACCATATATTTT.

The chain recombines TRBV6-5 with TRBJ2-7; 9 bases line up with TRBD2. The junction had 7 bases not matched to a gene; V was cut back by 6 bases and J by 1 base. Germline assignment: CDR1 MNHEY and CDR2 SVGAGI. CDR3 length: 15 residues. CDR3 protein: CASRAVAGVSYEQYF. CDR3 bases: TGTGCCAGCAGGGCCGTAGCGGGAGTATCCTACGAGCAGTACTTC.

The CDR3 nucleotides are TGTGCCAGCAGTTACGGTACAGAAAATCAGCCCCAGCATTTT. It is translated as CASSYGTENQPQHF. The chain combines TRBV6-6 with TRBJ1-5; D not resolved. V dropped 2 bases and J dropped 4 bases, with 9 bases sitting between them. The CDR3 has 14 amino acids. Germline-derived CDR1 and CDR2 are MNHNY and SVGAGI (reference sequence).

This chain joins TRBV3-1 (or the pseudogene TRBV3-2) and TRBJ1-4; possibly TRBD1 for D (5 bases). V lost 2 bases and J lost 0, with 13 bases in between. The CDR3 contains 17 residues. CDR1 is LGHDT, CDR2 YNNKEL, per germline (reference sequence). The CDR3 is CASSQNRQFATNEKLFF. The CDR3 coding sequence is TGTGCCAGCAGCCAAAACCGACAGTTTGCAACTAATGAAAAACTGTTTTTT.

The chain is built from TRBV10-3 and TRBJ2-1; TRBD2 aligns across 11 bases. CDR3 length equals 17 residues. The germline V gene encodes CDR1 ENHRY and CDR2 SYGVKD. V trimming: 0 bases; J trimming: 7 bases; junction bases outside the gene matches: 8. The CDR3 loop is CAISESFSGRAENEQFF. The CDR3 DNA follows: TGTGCCATCAGTGAGTCGTTTAGCGGGAGGGCGGAAAATGAGCAGTTCTTC.